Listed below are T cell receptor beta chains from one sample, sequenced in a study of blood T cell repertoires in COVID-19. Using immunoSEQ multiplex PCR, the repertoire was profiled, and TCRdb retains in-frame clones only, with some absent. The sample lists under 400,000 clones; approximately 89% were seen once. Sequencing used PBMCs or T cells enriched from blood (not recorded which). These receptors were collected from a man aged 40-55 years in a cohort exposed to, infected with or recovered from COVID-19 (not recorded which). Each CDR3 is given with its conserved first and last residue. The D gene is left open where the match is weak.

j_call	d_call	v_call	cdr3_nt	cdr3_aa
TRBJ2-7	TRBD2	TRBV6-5	TGTGCCAGCGAATCAGCGGGGGGCTCCTACGAGCAGTACTTC	CASESAGGSYEQYF
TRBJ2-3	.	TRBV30	TGTGCCTGGAGTTTTCTAGAGACAGATACGCAGTATTTT	CAWSFLETDTQYF
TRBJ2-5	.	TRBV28	TGTGCCAGCAGTTTTATGGGCAGGCAAGAGACCCAGTACTTC	CASSFMGRQETQYF
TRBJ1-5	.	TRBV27	TGTGCCAGCAGCCCCAGGGTAGGTCAGCCCCAGCATTTT	CASSPRVGQPQHF
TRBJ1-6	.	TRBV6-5	TGTGCCAGCAGCTCGCGGGGGGCTAGGGCACCCCTCCACTTT	CASSSRGARAPLHF
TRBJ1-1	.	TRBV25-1	TGTGCCAGCACCAAGGGGGTGAACACTGAAGCTTTCTTT	CASTKGVNTEAFF
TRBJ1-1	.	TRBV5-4	TGTGCCAGCAGCTTGGGTAGGGGCTGGAACACTGAAGCTTTCTTT	CASSLGRGWNTEAFF
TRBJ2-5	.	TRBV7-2	TGTGCCAGCAGCCCCCCGGGACTCCAAGGAGAGACCCAGTACTTC	CASSPPGLQGETQYF
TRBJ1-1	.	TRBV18	TGTGCCAGCTCACCACAGCGGGTTAAGGGCTCATCCACTGAAGCTTTCTTT	CASSPQRVKGSSTEAFF
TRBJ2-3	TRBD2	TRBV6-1	TGTGCCAGCAGTGAAGCGTTACTAGCGGGAGGGGGGACAGATACGCAGTATTTT	CASSEALLAGGGTDTQYF